This T cell receptor (beta chain) was observed in a study of blood T cells in healthy people across ages. This CDR3 is built from 12 residues. CDR1 and CDR2 from the germline V gene are SQVTM and ANQGSEA. Trimming removed 4 bases from V and 4 bases from J, with 8 bases in between. With a J-beta primer mix and a sample-barcoded 5' primer, a second PCR ran about 7 to 12 cycles. MiXCR, run by TCRdb on the 5' RACE reads, gives a single entry per CDR3 protein. The sample includes 450,000 to 700,000 distinct CDR3 sequences, roughly a quarter of them seen just once. Isolation of PBMCs gave at least 7 million cells per sample. This clonotype has a handful of counts.

The sample taken for sequencing was blood. This chain connects TRBV29-1 to TRBJ1-5; no firm D call. This TCR was recovered from a woman in her 70s in good health. The CDR3 loop is CSVAGINQPQHF. CDR3 bases: TGCAGCGTTGCAGGTATTAATCAGCCCCAGCATTTT.